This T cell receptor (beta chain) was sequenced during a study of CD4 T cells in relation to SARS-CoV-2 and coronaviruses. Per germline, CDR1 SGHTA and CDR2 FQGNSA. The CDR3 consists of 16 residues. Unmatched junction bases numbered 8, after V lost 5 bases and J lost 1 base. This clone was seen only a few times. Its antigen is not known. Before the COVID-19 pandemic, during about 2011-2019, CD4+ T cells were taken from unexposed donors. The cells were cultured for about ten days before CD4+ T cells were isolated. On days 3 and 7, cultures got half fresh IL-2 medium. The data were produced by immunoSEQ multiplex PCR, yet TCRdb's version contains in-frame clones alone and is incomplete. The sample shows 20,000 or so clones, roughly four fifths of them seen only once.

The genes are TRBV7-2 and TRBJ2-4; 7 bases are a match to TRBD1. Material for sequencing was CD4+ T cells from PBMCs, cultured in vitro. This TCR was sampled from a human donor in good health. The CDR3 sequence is CASSADRIGAKNIQYF. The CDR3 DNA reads TGTGCCAGCAGCGCGGACAGGATTGGGGCCAAAAACATTCAGTACTTC.